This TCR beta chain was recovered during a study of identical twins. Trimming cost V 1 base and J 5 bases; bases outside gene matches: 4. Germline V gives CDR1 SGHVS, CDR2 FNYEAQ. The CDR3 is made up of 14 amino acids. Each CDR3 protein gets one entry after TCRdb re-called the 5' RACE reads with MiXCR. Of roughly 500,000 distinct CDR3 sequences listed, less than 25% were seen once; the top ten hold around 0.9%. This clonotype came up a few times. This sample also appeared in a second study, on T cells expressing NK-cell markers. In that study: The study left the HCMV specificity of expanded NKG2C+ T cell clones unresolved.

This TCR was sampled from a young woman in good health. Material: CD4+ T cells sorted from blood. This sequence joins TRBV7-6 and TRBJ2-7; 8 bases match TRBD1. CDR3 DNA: TGTGCCAGCAGCTTAGGGACAGGGTCCCACGAGCAGTACTTC. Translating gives CASSLGTGSHEQYF.